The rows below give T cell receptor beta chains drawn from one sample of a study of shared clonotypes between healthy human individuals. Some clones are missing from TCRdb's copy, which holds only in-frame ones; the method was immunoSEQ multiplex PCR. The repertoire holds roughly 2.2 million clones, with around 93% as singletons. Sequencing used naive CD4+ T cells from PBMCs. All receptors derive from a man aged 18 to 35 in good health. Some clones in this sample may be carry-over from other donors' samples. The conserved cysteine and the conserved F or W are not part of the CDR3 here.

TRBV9,ASSVVDNMNTGELF
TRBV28,ASSSPWGQGSYEQY
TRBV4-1,ASSPMPQGNVPDTQY
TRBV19,ASQTGISTEAF
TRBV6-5,ASSYLAGYNEQF
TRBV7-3,ASSFLAGGSFLRGTGELF
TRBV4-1,ASSQDEGLSGTQY
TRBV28,ASSLQGVANEKLF
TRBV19,ASSRGRMGLQETQY
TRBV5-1,ASSLDTGDYNEQF
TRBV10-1,ASSTAGGYEQY
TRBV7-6,ASSLGGTSGSMGAYNEQF
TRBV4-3,ASSQDSRGSYGYT
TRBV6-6,ASSTRETQY
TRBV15,ATSRDLTEAF
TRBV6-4,ASSDSAGQPFLYGYT
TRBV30,AWTTGGYEQY
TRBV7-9,ASSEGGPQH
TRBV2,ASTWDRGNTGELF
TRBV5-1,ASSLAEVQETQY
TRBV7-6,ASSLRLAGYEQY
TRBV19,ASSIDQGTSGSPHNEQF
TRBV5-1,ASSLALKYNEQF
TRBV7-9,ASSLPGLEQF
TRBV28,ASSLGGAETQY
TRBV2,ASSGTHTGELF
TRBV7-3,ASSLSPEDEQF
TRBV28,ASSPGTGTYYEQY
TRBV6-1,ASSVGHYEQY
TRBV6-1,ASRAGLGSANEQF
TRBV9,ANSGLAGDTGELF
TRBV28,ASSLLLSGLAFEQY
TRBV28,ASSLLGGTGYT
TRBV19,ASSSLGSNQPQH
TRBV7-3,ASSPRMDSEAF
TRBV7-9,ASSLEGHSYEQY
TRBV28,ASSVSWGYT
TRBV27,ASSRGGTSGNLEQF
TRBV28,ASSEPSGSVYEQY
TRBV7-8,ASSLLGGTYEQY
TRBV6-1,ASARDREGNTIY
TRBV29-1,SVIPGTGVYEQY
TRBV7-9,ASSLQGAYGYT
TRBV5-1,ASSLSGLEGTGMEAF
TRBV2,ASSASQETQY
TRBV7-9,ASSSGQGDSNYGYT
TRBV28,AACRGGQPQH